The 23 T cell receptor beta chains in this list originate from one sample, sequenced in a study of response to subunit inactivated influenza vaccine. TCRdb fed the RT-PCR reads into MiXCR, producing one record per CDR3 protein. Among a few hundred thousand distinct CDR3 sequences, around 7.9% were seen once, and the ten largest hold about an eighth. The sample in question was PBMCs from blood, obtained roughly 24 months after vaccination. The receptors here all came from a man between 50 and 75 years old who received an inactivated influenza vaccine.

This clonotype was counted only a few times. The gene calls are TRBV10-3 and TRBJ2-1; D uncertain. Per germline, CDR1 ENHRY and CDR2 SYGVKD. Between the trimmed V and J ends, which lost 0 bases and 4 bases, there was a span of 4 bases. The CDR3 is made up of 13 amino acids. This chain's CDR3 is CAISESSYNEQFF. The CDR3 DNA reads as TGTGCCATCAGTGAGTCCAGTTACAATGAGCAGTTCTTC.

This clonotype was counted between two and nine times. The genes are TRBV24-1 and TRBJ2-5; TRBD1 is a possible D gene (5 bases). The ends were cut back, 3 bases at V and 2 bases at J, with 9 bases in the middle. This CDR3 has 14 residues. Per the germline V gene, CDR1 is KGHDR and CDR2 is SFDVKD. CDR3 amino acids: CATSDQRQQETQYF. DNA of the CDR3: TGTGCCACCAGTGATCAAAGACAGCAAGAGACCCAGTACTTC.

As regards this clonotype: This could be a read error, since a much larger clone is one nucleotide away. J is TRBJ2-2 and V is TRBV5-5; D is ambiguous. Per the germline V gene, CDR1 is SGHKS and CDR2 is YYEKEE (reference sequence). The CDR3 is 15 residues long. The CDR3 loop is CASGLSSVDAGELFF. Written as DNA, the CDR3 is TGTGCCAGCGGCTTGAGTTCGGTTGATGCCGGGGAGCTGTTTTTT. The complete variable domain, with remaining parts taken from reference TRBV5-5 and TRBJ2-2, reads DAGVTQSPTHLIKTRGQQVTLRCSPISGHKSVSWYQQVLGQGPQFIFQYYEKEERGRGNFPDRFSARQFPNYSSELNVNALLLGDSALYLCASGLSSVDAGELFFGEGSRLTVL.

This clonotype has a handful of counts. The chain uses TRBV29-1 and TRBJ2-1; D is possibly TRBD1 (5 bases). Trimming left V 6 bases short and J 12 bases short, with 18 bases between. The CDR3 spans 12 residues. The germline V gene encodes CDR1 SQVTM and CDR2 ANQGSEA. CDR3 coding DNA: TGCAGCGTCTCGGTGACTCATCAGGGGCAGTTCTTC. Its translation: CSVSVTHQGQFF.

The genes are TRBV6-5 and TRBJ2-3, with 11 positions matching TRBD2. The J segment lost 5 bases and the V segment lost 2 bases, leaving 6 bases of the junction unmatched. The CDR3 is 16 residues long. Germline V gene lookup returns CDR1 MNHEY and CDR2 SVGAGI. CDR3 sequence: CASSYDLAGGKDTQYF. As DNA, the CDR3 is TGTGCCAGCAGTTACGATCTAGCGGGGGGCAAAGATACGCAGTATTTT.

The rearrangement joins TRBV7-9 to TRBJ1-1; no clear D. CDR1 SEHNR and CDR2 FQNEAQ come from the germline V gene (reference sequence). V lost 0 bases, J lost 8 bases, and 10 bases lay in between. The CDR3 is 13 amino acids. The CDR3 is CASSLANQFEAFF. Written as DNA, the CDR3 is TGTGCCAGCAGCTTAGCTAATCAATTCGAAGCTTTCTTT.

The chain is built from TRBV7-2 and TRBJ2-5; 12 bases fit TRBD2. V was clipped by 6 bases and J by 4 bases; unmatched bases: 3. Germline CDR1 is SGHTA and CDR2 is FQGNSA. The CDR3 sequence is 14 residues long. The CDR3 protein is CASRTSGGRETQYF. The CDR3, as DNA: TGTGCCAGCAGGACTAGCGGGGGAAGAGAGACCCAGTACTTC.

This clonotype was seen more than once but under ten times. The chain is built from TRBV4-3 and TRBJ2-3; tentative D call: TRBD2 (6 bases). Germline loops: CDR1 LGHNA, CDR2 YSLEER. Trimming removed 0 bases from V and 0 bases from J, with 13 bases in between. CDR3 size: 17 residues. The CDR3 loop is CASSQEIRTTSTDTQYF. The CDR3, as DNA: TGCGCCAGCAGCCAAGAGATCAGGACTACCAGCACAGATACGCAGTATTTT.

The rearrangement uses TRBV7-2 and TRBJ2-3; 7 nucleotides match TRBD2. This CDR3 is built from 14 residues. Trimming cost V 7 bases and J 2 bases; bases outside gene matches: 6. The V gene's germline CDR1 is SGHTA and CDR2 FQGNSA. The CDR3 nucleotides read TGTGCCAGCAAGAGCGGGATTATCACAGATACGCAGTATTTT. Its translation: CASKSGIITDTQYF.

The chain has TRBV7-8 and TRBJ2-1, with 12 bases lining up with TRBD2. Trimming cost V 5 bases and J 6 bases; bases outside gene matches: 5. Germline V lookup: CDR1 SGHVS, CDR2 FQNEAQ. CDR3 size: 15 residues. For the CDR3, the DNA is TGTGCCAGCAGCCCAACTAGCGGGGGGATCAATGAGCAGTTCTTC. This sequence encodes CASSPTSGGINEQFF. The full variable domain, rest sourced from reference TRBV7-8 and TRBJ2-1, is GAGVSQSPRYKVAKRGQDVALRCDPISGHVSLFWYQQALGQGPEFLTYFQNEAQLDKSGLPSDRFFAERPEGSVSTLKIQRTQQEDSAVYLCASSPTSGGINEQFFGPGTRLTVL.

Concerning this clonotype: This sequence may be a read error, since a much larger clone differs from it by one base. The rearrangement uses TRBV20-1 and TRBJ2-1; no clear D. Germline V CDR1 and CDR2: DFQATT, SNEGSKA (reference sequence). The CDR3 consists of 14 residues. CDR3 loop: CSARDLGSYDEQFF. Here the CDR3 DNA reads TGCAGTGCTAGAGATCTGGGCTCCTACGATGAGCAGTTCTTC.

The chain recombines TRBV9 with TRBJ2-1; unclear D gene. Per the germline V gene, CDR1 is SGDLS and CDR2 is YYNGEE. This CDR3 has 16 amino acids. V shed 0 bases and J shed 3 bases, with 13 bases lying between them. CDR3 sequence reads: CASSVAGSPIYNEQFF. DNA of the CDR3: TGTGCCAGCAGCGTAGCTGGGTCTCCCATCTACAATGAGCAGTTCTTC.

This clonotype was detected only a few times. As DNA, the CDR3 is TGTGCCATCAGTGAGGGGACAGGCCGCTATAGCAATCAGCCCCAGCATTTT. Translated: CAISEGTGRYSNQPQHF. The chain employs TRBV10-3 and TRBJ1-5; TRBD1 matches 8 bases. V lost 2 bases to trimming and J lost 0 bases; unmatched junction nucleotides: 6. The CDR3 has 17 residues. Germline values: CDR1 ENHRY, CDR2 SYGVKD.

This clonotype was counted only a few times. This chain uses TRBV19 with TRBJ2-7; 12 bases match TRBD1. J was trimmed by 6 bases and V by 7 bases; bases with no gene match: 10. This CDR3 is built from 15 residues. Per the germline V gene, CDR1 is LNHDA and CDR2 is SQIVND (reference sequence). CDR3 region: CASTSGGQGAGEQYF. CDR3 in DNA: TGTGCCAGTACCTCCGGGGGACAGGGGGCTGGCGAGCAGTACTTC. The variable domain in full, completed from reference TRBV19 and TRBJ2-7, reads DGGITQSPKYLFRKEGQNVTLSCEQNLNHDAMYWYRQDPGQGLRLIYYSQIVNDFQKGDIAEGYSVSREKKESFPLTVTSAQKNPTAFYLCASTSGGQGAGEQYFGPGTRLTVT.

This clonotype has more than one count but fewer than ten. The chain links TRBV20-1 to TRBJ2-7; D is unresolved. V was shortened by 1 base and J by 0 bases, with 16 bases between the two germline ends. Germline CDR1 DFQATT, CDR2 SNEGSKA (reference sequence). The length of the CDR3 is 16 residues. CDR3 residues: CSARGVDTRSSYEQYF. The DNA for the CDR3 is TGCAGTGCTAGAGGGGTGGATACGCGGAGCTCCTACGAGCAGTACTTC.

This clonotype was seen repeatedly, ten times or more. The rearrangement joins TRBV27 to TRBJ2-3; 7 nucleotides match TRBD2. This CDR3 contains 15 residues. CDR1 is MNHEY, CDR2 SMNVEV, per germline (reference sequence). V was pared by 9 bases and J by 3 bases, with 12 bases of the junction left unmatched. CDR3 residues: CASTSRTRTTDTQYF. The CDR3 region has the DNA TGTGCCAGTACATCGAGGACTAGGACAACAGATACGCAGTATTTT.

This clonotype turned up a few times. This CDR3 is CASSPVNGHMGYTF. The CDR3 region has the DNA TGTGCCAGCAGCCCAGTCAACGGCCATATGGGCTACACCTTC. The gene calls are TRBV7-9 and TRBJ1-2; D is undetermined. CDR1 and CDR2 from the germline V gene are SEHNR and FQNEAQ (reference sequence). This CDR3 spans 14 amino acids. V was trimmed by 5 bases and J by 8 bases, leaving 18 bases between them.

This clonotype was seen only a few times. CDR3 protein: CASSAPARTETQYF. CDR3 bases: TGTGCCAGCAGTGCACCGGCCCGGACCGAGACCCAGTACTTC. The V and J genes are TRBV2 and TRBJ2-5, with D hard to call. Trimming removed 4 bases at V and 5 bases at J, with 14 bases between. CDR1 SNHLY and CDR2 FYNNEI come from the germline V gene. The CDR3 extends over 14 amino acids.

In its sample, this clonotype was seen many times. The chain uses TRBV7-2 and TRBJ2-3; 8 positions agree with TRBD1. The CDR3 contains 14 residues. The germline gives CDR1 SGHTA, CDR2 FQGNSA. Germline trimming cut 2 bases from V and 3 bases from J; bases unmatched to any gene: 1. The CDR3 nucleotides read TGTGCCAGCAGCTTAAGACAGGGGACAGATACGCAGTATTTT. The encoded protein is CASSLRQGTDTQYF.

This clonotype was counted at least ten times. The chain is built from TRBV12-3 or TRBV12-4 and TRBJ2-5, with 7 bases that match TRBD1. This CDR3 has 13 residues. V trimming: 2 bases; J trimming: 5 bases; junction bases outside the gene matches: 2. As DNA, the CDR3 is TGTGCCAGCAGTTTAAGGGGGCGGGAGACCCAGTACTTC. Translation gives CASSLRGRETQYF.

This clonotype was observed a handful of times. The chain recombines TRBV7-2 with TRBJ2-7, with 9 bases matching TRBD2. Looked up from germline, CDR1 is SGHTA and CDR2 is FQGNSA. The V gene end was trimmed by 6 bases and the J gene end by 3 bases; junction bases not matched to a gene: 3. CDR3 length: 13 residues. The CDR3 DNA reads TGTGCCAGCAGATCTAGCGGGAACTACGAGCAGTACTTC. It translates to CASRSSGNYEQYF.

This clonotype was recorded many times. This chain connects TRBV5-1 to TRBJ2-1; either TRBD1 or TRBD2 may fit D (5 bases each). V gave up 0 bases and J gave up 5 bases, with 12 bases separating them. The CDR3 has 15 residues. Germline lookup yields CDR1 SGHRS and CDR2 YFSETQ. CDR3 sequence: CASSLGDGSNNEQFF. DNA of the CDR3: TGCGCCAGCAGCTTGGGGGACGGTTCTAACAATGAGCAGTTCTTC.

This clonotype was picked up a small number of times. The V and J genes are TRBV20-1 and TRBJ2-1; 7 bases fit TRBD1. CDR3 length: 14 amino acids. Trimming at V came to 3 bases and at J to 5 bases, leaving 7 bases not matched to a gene. Germline CDR1 and CDR2: DFQATT and SNEGSKA (reference sequence). CDR3 amino acids: CSASEGANHNEQFF. CDR3 coding DNA: TGCAGTGCTAGCGAGGGGGCGAACCACAATGAGCAGTTCTTC.